A selection of T cell receptor beta chains follows, all from one sample in a study of shared clonotypes between healthy human individuals. Produced via immunoSEQ multiplex PCR; TCRdb's table is partial and in-frame only. This table holds about 2.3 million clones, approximately 95% found once. Sequencing was done on a sample of naive CD4+ T cells from PBMCs. The receptors originated from a man younger than 35 in good health. Some clones in this sample may be carry-over from other donors' samples. Each CDR3 is given with its conserved first and last residue. Fields, in order: V gene, D gene, clone size, J gene, CDR3 DNA, CDR3 protein. The D gene is left open where the match is weak. The size entry is marked missing in some rows and otherwise reads once, few, many or a size class.

V gene: TRBV7-9
D gene: .
clone size: .
J gene: TRBJ1-1
CDR3 DNA: TGTGCCAGCAGTTTTCAACAAGGGGACACTGAAGCTTTCTTT
CDR3 protein: CASSFQQGDTEAFF

V gene: TRBV27
D gene: .
clone size: once
J gene: TRBJ2-1
CDR3 DNA: TGTGCCAGCAGTTTACAATCTTACAATGAGCAGTTCTTC
CDR3 protein: CASSLQSYNEQFF

V gene: TRBV7-2
D gene: .
clone size: .
J gene: TRBJ2-3
CDR3 DNA: TGTGCCAGCAGCTTTCCGGGAGCAGCAGATACGCAGTATTTT
CDR3 protein: CASSFPGAADTQYF

V gene: TRBV9
D gene: .
clone size: .
J gene: TRBJ2-3
CDR3 DNA: TGTGCCAGCAGCGGAAATCGACTATCTAGCACAGATACGCAGTATTTT
CDR3 protein: CASSGNRLSSTDTQYF

V gene: TRBV7-9
D gene: .
clone size: .
J gene: TRBJ2-7
CDR3 DNA: TGTGCCAGCATCGACATACGGGGGACCAACGAGCAGTACTTC
CDR3 protein: CASIDIRGTNEQYF

V gene: TRBV19
D gene: .
clone size: .
J gene: TRBJ1-1
CDR3 DNA: TGTGCCAGTAGTATAGGCCGGGGAGGAACTGAAGCTTTCTTT
CDR3 protein: CASSIGRGGTEAFF

V gene: TRBV5-1
D gene: .
clone size: .
J gene: TRBJ1-2
CDR3 DNA: TGCGCCAGCAGTTTTACCGGACTACTGTTAGACTATGGCTACACCTTC
CDR3 protein: CASSFTGLLLDYGYTF

V gene: TRBV9
D gene: .
clone size: .
J gene: TRBJ2-3
CDR3 DNA: TGTGCCAGCAGCACCCAGGGCCAGGGAGCGACCCATACGCAGTATTTT
CDR3 protein: CASSTQGQGATHTQYF

V gene: TRBV28
D gene: .
clone size: few
J gene: TRBJ1-2
CDR3 DNA: TGTGCCAGCAGTTGGGGACGGGGCTACACCTTC
CDR3 protein: CASSWGRGYTF

V gene: TRBV18
D gene: .
clone size: few
J gene: TRBJ2-5
CDR3 DNA: TGTGCCAGCTCACCACTGGAGGAGACCCAGTACTTC
CDR3 protein: CASSPLEETQYF

V gene: TRBV6-1
D gene: TRBD2
clone size: .
J gene: TRBJ2-3
CDR3 DNA: TGTGCCACCAATCCGGGACTAGCGGGAGCAGATACGCAGTATTTT
CDR3 protein: CATNPGLAGADTQYF

V gene: TRBV5-6
D gene: TRBD1
clone size: .
J gene: TRBJ2-7
CDR3 DNA: TGTGCCAGCAGCTTGGTTACAGGGGGCGGCGAGCAGTACTTC
CDR3 protein: CASSLVTGGGEQYF

V gene: TRBV7-2
D gene: .
clone size: .
J gene: TRBJ2-5
CDR3 DNA: TGTGCCAGCAGCCCGCTGTATGGGGAGACCCAGTACTTC
CDR3 protein: CASSPLYGETQYF

V gene: TRBV6-1
D gene: .
clone size: .
J gene: TRBJ2-3
CDR3 DNA: TGTGCCGGGAAACAGGGCGTGGGGACAGATACGCAGTATTTT
CDR3 protein: CAGKQGVGTDTQYF

V gene: TRBV15
D gene: .
clone size: .
J gene: TRBJ2-5
CDR3 DNA: TGTGCCACCAGCAGAGTTACAGGGAGGGCAGAGACCCAGTACTTC
CDR3 protein: CATSRVTGRAETQYF

V gene: TRBV29-1
D gene: .
clone size: .
J gene: TRBJ2-3
CDR3 DNA: TGCAGCGTGAGGGGGGTCTACACAGATACGCAGTATTTT
CDR3 protein: CSVRGVYTDTQYF

V gene: TRBV15
D gene: .
clone size: once
J gene: TRBJ1-3
CDR3 DNA: TGTGCCACCAGCACCGACCGGGGAAACACCATATATTTT
CDR3 protein: CATSTDRGNTIYF

V gene: TRBV7-3
D gene: .
clone size: .
J gene: TRBJ1-1
CDR3 DNA: TGTGCCAGCAGCCGGTTAGGAGGGGAAGTAGCTTTCTTT
CDR3 protein: CASSRLGGEVAFF

V gene: TRBV5-3
D gene: .
clone size: once
J gene: TRBJ2-7
CDR3 DNA: TGTGCCAGAAGCGATCTAAGGGGGTCTCCAACCTACGAGCAGTACTTC
CDR3 protein: CARSDLRGSPTYEQYF

V gene: TRBV4-1
D gene: .
clone size: .
J gene: TRBJ1-5
CDR3 DNA: TGCGCCAGCAGCCCCCATCTTGGCAATCAGCCCCAGCATTTT
CDR3 protein: CASSPHLGNQPQHF

V gene: TRBV9
D gene: TRBD2
clone size: .
J gene: TRBJ2-1
CDR3 DNA: TGTGCCAGCAGCGTAGAAGGTAGCGGGAGGGCCGAGGAGCAGTTCTTC
CDR3 protein: CASSVEGSGRAEEQFF

V gene: TRBV20-1
D gene: .
clone size: .
J gene: TRBJ2-1
CDR3 DNA: TGCAGTGCTGACCGGCCTGGTGAGCAGTTCTTC
CDR3 protein: CSADRPGEQFF

V gene: TRBV18
D gene: TRBD1
clone size: few
J gene: TRBJ1-1
CDR3 DNA: TGTGCCAGCTCAACCACAGGGGGCACTGAAGCTTTCTTT
CDR3 protein: CASSTTGGTEAFF

V gene: TRBV5-1
D gene: .
clone size: .
J gene: TRBJ2-3
CDR3 DNA: TGCGCCAGCAGCTTGACTTCACCCCTCACAGATACGCAGTATTTT
CDR3 protein: CASSLTSPLTDTQYF

V gene: TRBV19
D gene: TRBD2
clone size: once
J gene: TRBJ2-1
CDR3 DNA: TGTGCCACTGAGGGACTAGCGGGATACAATGAGCAGTTCTTC
CDR3 protein: CATEGLAGYNEQFF

V gene: TRBV10-3
D gene: .
clone size: .
J gene: TRBJ2-1
CDR3 DNA: TGTGCCATCACGGCGGGTTCCTACAATGAGCAGTTCTTC
CDR3 protein: CAITAGSYNEQFF

V gene: TRBV5-1
D gene: TRBD1
clone size: .
J gene: TRBJ2-3
CDR3 DNA: TGCGCCAGCAGCGTGCGACAGGGACCGAGCACAGATACGCAGTATTTT
CDR3 protein: CASSVRQGPSTDTQYF

V gene: TRBV2
D gene: TRBD1
clone size: .
J gene: TRBJ1-4
CDR3 DNA: TGTGCCAGCAGGAGACAGGGAATCGGTGAAAAACTGTTTTTT
CDR3 protein: CASRRQGIGEKLFF

V gene: TRBV7-2
D gene: .
clone size: .
J gene: TRBJ2-7
CDR3 DNA: TGTGCCAGCAGCCCCAGGAGGGTGGTTACCGCGCGCGAGCAGTACTTC
CDR3 protein: CASSPRRVVTAREQYF

V gene: TRBV6-6
D gene: .
clone size: .
J gene: TRBJ2-6
CDR3 DNA: TGTGCCAGCAGCGCGCAGGGGGGGGCCAACGTCCTGACTTTC
CDR3 protein: CASSAQGGANVLTF

V gene: TRBV5-8
D gene: TRBD2
clone size: .
J gene: TRBJ2-7
CDR3 DNA: TGTGCCAGCAGCCGCGGATGGACTAGCGGGAGCTACGAGCAGTACTTC
CDR3 protein: CASSRGWTSGSYEQYF

V gene: TRBV18
D gene: .
clone size: .
J gene: TRBJ2-2
CDR3 DNA: TGTGCCAGCTCACCCGAAAGCACCGGGGAGCTGTTTTTT
CDR3 protein: CASSPESTGELFF

V gene: TRBV6-6
D gene: TRBD2
clone size: .
J gene: TRBJ2-1
CDR3 DNA: TGTGCCAGCAGTTACGAGTGGCTAGCGGCGGGGAATGAGCAGTTCTTC
CDR3 protein: CASSYEWLAAGNEQFF